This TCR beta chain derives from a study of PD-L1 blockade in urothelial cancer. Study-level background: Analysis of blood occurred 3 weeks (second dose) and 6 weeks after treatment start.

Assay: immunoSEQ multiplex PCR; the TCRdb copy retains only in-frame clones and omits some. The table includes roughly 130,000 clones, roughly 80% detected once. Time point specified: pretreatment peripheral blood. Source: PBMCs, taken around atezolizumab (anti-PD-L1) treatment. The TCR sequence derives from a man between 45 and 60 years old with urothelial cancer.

The CDR3 here is CASSPSSGQARAGQPQHF. In nucleotides, the CDR3 is TGTGCCAGCAGTCCTTCTTCTGGACAGGCCCGAGCGGGTCAGCCCCAGCATTTT. The rearrangement links TRBV28 to TRBJ1-5; 7 nucleotides align to TRBD1. J was trimmed by 6 bases and V by 5 bases; bases with no gene match: 19. This CDR3 is 18 amino acids long. The germline gives CDR1 MDHEN, CDR2 SYDVKM.